The T cell receptor (beta chain) described here comes from a study of beta chain features in type 1 diabetes. A note on this clone: Its target is unknown.

Germline values: CDR1 SGHTA, CDR2 FQGTGA. This CDR3 comprises 15 residues. V shed 5 bases and J 15 bases; nucleotides not matched to a gene: 12. Every isolated RNA sample was fully reverse transcribed, so sequencing captured expressed TCRB transcripts. Using immunoSEQ multiplex PCR, the repertoire was profiled, and TCRdb retains in-frame clones only, with some absent. The sample has some 48,000 clones, approximately 43% seen once. Study findings and constraints: Reduced insertions and increased deletions marked VDJ junctions in type 1 diabetes patients. cDNA-based reads could over-represent cells with high TCR expression. Across all four CD4+ subsets, people with type 1 diabetes showed modestly shorter TCRB CDR3s.

Sequenced sample: stem cell memory CD4+ T cells from blood. This rearrangement joins TRBV7-3 to TRBJ2-1; 14 bases align to TRBD2. The TCR was taken from a man aged 30 to 39 with type 1 diabetes. DNA of the CDR3: TGTGCCAGCAGCCCGCAGACTAGCGGGAGGGCCTTACTGTTCTTC. Residues: CASSPQTSGRALLFF.